In its sample, the clone carrying this T cell receptor beta chain was seen once. Looked up from germline, CDR1 is MNHEY and CDR2 is SVGEGT. The CDR3 has 18 residues. V gave up 2 bases and J gave up 0 bases, with 14 bases separating them. The sample is drawn from a study of blood T cell repertoires in COVID-19. Profiled with immunoSEQ multiplex PCR; TCRdb holds only in-frame clones, not every one. The table shows some 180,000 clones, with 86% occurring only once. The TCR was taken from a man between 65 and 80 years old with active or convalescent COVID-19. The chain has TRBV6-2 or TRBV6-3 and TRBJ1-6; D is unresolved. The sample comprised peripheral blood. In DNA, the CDR3 is TGTGCCAGCAGTTACCCCGAGGGCGGCAGCTCCTATAATTCACCCCTCCACTTT. It encodes CASSYPEGGSSYNSPLHF.